The entry below gives a single T cell receptor (beta chain) sequence along with its context. This clonotype was found a few times. This receptor's antigen is unknown. No qualities accompany the bases; no much larger clone lies one base away. These data come from a study of naive and memory T cell subsets (dated by TCRdb to between 2016 and 2019). With regard to the full study: An open-source, UMI-based TCR alpha and beta sequencing pipeline was applied to sorted naive and memory peripheral blood T cell subsets. RNA was DNase-treated and reverse transcribed with TCR constant-region primers, mostly using SuperScript III. Complete agreement was observed between the functional CMV T cell responses and the IgG serology results. Overall study outcomes, separate from this receptor: Single alpha or beta chain sequences, rather than paired alpha/beta receptors, were used to define clonotypes. RNA-based TCR counts may be influenced by expression changes linked to T cell activation and differentiation. No ground truth was available to validate the repertoire findings for the naive and memory subsets. In both CD4 and CD8 cells, the Gini index increased while Shannon and inverse Simpson diversity decreased from naive through CM, EM and EMRA. Following error correction, more than 90% of naive TCR sequences occurred only once, which made naive abundance distributions much steeper than those of memory subsets. TCR abundance followed a power law with an exponent that was different for naive and memory subsets but consistent across the three individuals.

Sequences SGHRS (CDR1) and YFSETQ (CDR2) are obtained from the germline V gene. Trimming costs V 0 bases and J 1 base, and their ends lie 14 bases apart. From the cysteine up to the phenylalanine, the CDR3 has a length of 18 residues. CDR3 DNA only is kept here, 54 bases in frame from base 1. Separate amplification of TCR alpha and beta chain libraries was performed from the second PCR step onward. To determine each donor's CMV status, fresh PBMCs were stimulated overnight with CMV viral lysate, and IFNgamma production from CD4+ T cells was then assessed. Miltenyi beads were used first to positively select CD4 T cells, and CD8 T cells were then positively selected from the CD4-negative fraction. Cells stained for CD3, CD4, CD8, CD45RA, CD27 and a live/dead dye were sorted on a BD Aria II into four subsets by CD45RA and CD27. A few healthy volunteers provided blood, and the blood of each volunteer was split into CD4 and CD8 T cells and then into four differentiation subsets. Roughly 110 ml of peripheral blood was collected from each donor, and PBMC were isolated by Ficoll-Paque PLUS density-gradient centrifugation. After sorting, cells were lysed in RLT buffer, RNA was extracted using a Qiagen RNeasy kit, and the extracted RNA was stored at -80 degrees C.

Library preparation employed UMI-ligation and nested PCR. To cover both TRBC1 and TRBC2, the beta constant-region primer consisted of an equimolar mix of two oligonucleotides. Four rounds of PCR were used to amplify ligated cDNA, with nested alpha and beta constant-region primers being used together with the SP2 primer. T4 RNA ligase 1 ligated a single-stranded oligonucleotide carrying the SP2 primer and a 12-nucleotide UMI to the cDNA 3' end. The ligation reaction was kept at 16 degrees C for roughly 18-24 hours. PCR2 was typically performed as a SYBR Green qPCR and was stopped at a predetermined threshold so that over-amplification was prevented. All purifications after the first were performed with Agencourt AMPure XP magnetic beads. Library amounts were measured by Qubit and library quality was assessed on a TapeStation, where the main peak was expected at around 650 bp. Pooled libraries were sequenced on an Illumina MiSeq using v2 2x251 paired-end kits, and typically about 0.95-2.1 million reads were obtained per sample. Each sample library was pooled at approximately 4 nM, and roughly 4.5-7% PhiX was included to improve cluster recognition. In the authors' own workflow: FASTQ reads processed by Demultiplexor were assigned V and J genes by Decombinator through tag matching that tolerated a single base-pair mismatch. Collapsinator relied on UMIs to fix sequencing errors as well as frequency errors caused by PCR heterogeneity. TCRs were translated and CDR3s were extracted from the conserved cysteine to the FGXG phenylalanine by CDR3Translator, with non-productive sequences being flagged. Gini, Shannon entropy and inverse Simpson indices were computed after subsampling the repertoires to the same number of UMI-defined TCRs. Power-law fits to clonotype abundance distributions were performed by maximum likelihood within the linear range. When run on a single naive CD8 sample, MIGEC and the pipeline yielded similar UMI counts, similar unique TCR numbers and similar clonal distributions. The repertoires were searched for some 7,300 CMV-associated CDR3 sequences that had been compiled from VDJdb and a published dataset. In TCRdb, the public reads were trimmed at Q25 with fastp and aligned with MiXCR, with productive beta chains retained. Entries that share a CDR3 protein sequence are merged under the most common genes and DNA. Clone size and V and J calls follow TCRdb, not the original study. This sample holds about 120,000 distinct CDR3 sequences; over 30% were observed only once. The ten biggest clones cover less than 1% of the sample.

The sample taken for sequencing was central memory CD4+ T cells from blood. The cell subset or site label here, explained by the study, means: central memory, CD45RA- CD27+. This clonotype was obtained from a human donor in good health. This chain is built from TRBV5-1 and TRBJ2-6; no D segment can be confidently identified. The DNA sequence is as follows: TGCGCCAGCAGCTTGGCCGTGGGTCTACTGTCTGGGGCCAACGTCCTGACTTTC. Translated, it reads CASSLAVGLLSGANVLTF.